The 2 T cell receptor beta chains in this list originate from one sample, sequenced in a study of shared T cell receptors in the human thymus. TCRdb's copy holds only in-frame clones and misses some; the assay was immunoSEQ multiplex PCR. The table shows 500,000 to 750,000 clones, with approximately 87% occurring only once. The sample was also linked to a second study, of human thymus T cells.

The sample taken for sequencing was thymocytes. These receptors were obtained from a boy less than two years old with a congenital heart defect.

The chain joins TRBV7-3 to TRBJ2-3, with D perhaps TRBD2 (5 bases). Trimming pared 4 bases from V and 0 bases from J, leaving 8 bases between. CDR1 and CDR2 (germline): SGHTA, FQGTGA. The CDR3 runs 14 residues. DNA of the CDR3: TGTGCCAGCAGCTGCGGACTTAGCACAGATACGCAGTATTTT. Its translation is CASSCGLSTDTQYF.

This chain uses TRBV28 with TRBJ1-5; TRBD1 aligns across 11 bases. The CDR3 runs 15 residues. The germline CDR1 and CDR2 sequences are MDHEN and SYDVKM. V shed 6 bases, J shed 6 bases, and the junction held 7 bases outside the gene matches. CDR3 nucleotides: TGTGCCAGCAGGGACAGGGGGCATCCGGGTCAGCCCCAGCATTTT. Translation: CASRDRGHPGQPQHF. Full variable domain (rest looked up from reference TRBV28 and TRBJ1-5): DVKVTQSSRYLVKRTGEKVFLECVQDMDHENMFWYRQDPGLGLRLIYFSYDVKMKEKGDIPEGYSVSREKKERFSLILESASTNQTSMYLCASRDRGHPGQPQHFGDGTRLSIL.